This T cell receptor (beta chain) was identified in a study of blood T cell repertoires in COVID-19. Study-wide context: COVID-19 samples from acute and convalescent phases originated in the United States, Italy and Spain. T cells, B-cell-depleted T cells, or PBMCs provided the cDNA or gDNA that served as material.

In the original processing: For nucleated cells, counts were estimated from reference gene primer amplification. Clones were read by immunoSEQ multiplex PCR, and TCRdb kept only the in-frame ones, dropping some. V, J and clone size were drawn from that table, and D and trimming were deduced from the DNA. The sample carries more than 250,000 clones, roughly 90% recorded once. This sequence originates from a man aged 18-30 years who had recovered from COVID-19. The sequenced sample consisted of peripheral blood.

CDR3 DNA: TGTGCCAGCAGCCAAGAGGGGGCTAGCGGGAGCAACGAGCAGTACTTC. It specifies CASSQEGASGSNEQYF. The chain links TRBV4-2 to TRBJ2-7; 10 bases align to TRBD2. Germline CDR1 is LGHNA and CDR2 is YNFKEQ. V dropped 0 bases and J dropped 5; count of bases not matched to a gene: 7. The CDR3 extends over 16 amino acids.